Listed below are T cell receptor beta chains from one sample, sequenced in a study of blood T cell repertoires in COVID-19. The data were produced by immunoSEQ multiplex PCR, yet TCRdb's version contains in-frame clones alone and is incomplete. Counted here are around 170,000 clones, around four fifths occurring once; the ten biggest clones make up less than 3.5%. Sequences were obtained from peripheral blood. The receptors originated from a woman aged 60 to 75 with acute or convalescent COVID-19. Each CDR3 is given with its conserved first and last residue. D genes are given only for firm matches. A row's size may be missing; if present it is once, few, many or a size class.

J gene | CDR3 length | V gene | D gene | clone size | CDR3 protein | CDR3 DNA
TRBJ2-7 | 15 | TRBV19 | . | . | CASNSAGIGAYEQYF | TGTGCCAGTAACTCGGCGGGGATTGGAGCCTACGAGCAGTACTTC
TRBJ1-1 | 12 | TRBV28 | . | once | CASRRQDTEAFF | TGTGCCAGCAGACGACAGGACACTGAAGCTTTCTTT
TRBJ2-5 | 13 | TRBV2 | TRBD2 | . | CASNLAGQETQYF | TGTGCCAGCAATCTAGCGGGGCAAGAGACCCAGTACTTC
TRBJ2-4 | 15 | TRBV30 | . | few | CAWDSGILAKNIQYF | TGTGCCTGGGACTCAGGGATTTTAGCCAAAAACATTCAGTACTTC
TRBJ1-2 | 13 | TRBV6-5 | . | few | CASSRNNRESYTF | TGTGCCAGCAGTCGCAACAACAGGGAGAGCTACACCTTC
TRBJ1-2 | 16 | TRBV4-2 | TRBD1 | once | CASSQDRTGYNYGYTF | TGTGCCAGCAGCCAAGACCGGACAGGGTACAACTATGGCTACACCTTC
TRBJ2-5 | 16 | TRBV5-4 | TRBD2 | once | CASSHRTSPSLETQYF | TGTGCCAGCAGCCACAGGACTAGCCCGTCGCTAGAGACCCAGTACTTC
TRBJ1-2 | 14 | TRBV28 | . | . | CASSPWDLNYGYTF | TGTGCCAGCAGTCCGTGGGACTTAAACTATGGCTACACCTTC
TRBJ2-7 | 13 | TRBV7-9 | TRBD1 | few | CASSSTGVYEQYF | TGTGCCAGCAGCTCGACAGGGGTCTACGAGCAGTACTTC
TRBJ1-6 | 16 | TRBV15 | TRBD1 | . | CATSAETDRINSPLHF | TGTGCCACCAGCGCTGAGACGGACAGGATTAATTCACCCCTCCACTTT
TRBJ2-7 | 13 | TRBV4-1 | . | . | CASSRTSSYEQYF | TGCGCCAGCAGCCGTACCAGCTCCTACGAGCAGTACTTC
TRBJ2-3 | 14 | TRBV24-1 | . | . | CAQGSSVRTDTQYF | TGTGCCCAGGGGAGTAGCGTGCGGACAGATACGCAGTATTTT
TRBJ1-1 | 13 | TRBV6-5 | TRBD1 | . | CASSWTGSTEAFF | TGTGCCAGCAGTTGGACAGGGTCCACTGAAGCTTTCTTT
TRBJ1-5 | 17 | TRBV7-2 | . | . | CASSSSYAGYSNQPQHF | TGTGCCAGCAGCTCCTCCTATGCAGGATATAGCAATCAGCCCCAGCATTTT
TRBJ2-6 | 18 | TRBV12-1 | . | . | CASSFLKRGGPGANVLTF | TGTGCCAGCAGCTTTCTTAAGCGGGGGGGCCCCGGGGCCAACGTCCTGACTTTC
TRBJ1-2 | 14 | TRBV19 | . | . | CARANRIPNYGYTF | TGTGCCAGAGCCAACAGGATCCCTAACTATGGCTACACCTTC
TRBJ2-3 | 14 | TRBV6-1 | TRBD1 | . | CASSEEIRGNTQYF | TGTGCCAGCAGTGAAGAAATCAGGGGGAATACGCAGTATTTT
TRBJ2-5 | 13 | TRBV7-6 | TRBD2 | once | CASSGGLQETQYF | TGTGCCAGCAGCGGGGGACTACAAGAGACCCAGTACTTC
TRBJ1-3 | 16 | TRBV10-2 | . | . | CASSSGQRDSGNTIYF | TGCGCCAGCAGTAGCGGGCAGCGAGACTCTGGAAACACCATATATTTT
TRBJ2-1 | 12 | TRBV6-6 | . | . | CASSFVEVEQFF | TGTGCCAGCAGTTTCGTAGAGGTTGAGCAGTTCTTC
TRBJ1-2 | 15 | TRBV3-1/TRBV3-2 | TRBD1 | . | CASSPTGTGAYGYTF | TGTGCCAGCAGCCCGACCGGGACAGGGGCGTATGGCTACACCTTC
TRBJ1-1 | 15 | TRBV28 | TRBD1 | . | CASSVQGARSVKAFF | TGTGCCAGCAGCGTTCAGGGGGCGCGGTCAGTGAAAGCTTTCTTT
TRBJ2-1 | 18 | TRBV5-6 | TRBD2 | . | CASSSATSGGLIHNEQFF | TGTGCCAGCAGCTCTGCAACTAGCGGGGGGCTTATCCACAATGAGCAGTTCTTC
TRBJ2-1 | 14 | TRBV7-3 | . | . | CASSLTPGVDEQFF | TGTGCCAGCAGCTTAACCCCCGGGGTCGATGAGCAGTTCTTC
TRBJ2-5 | 14 | TRBV5-1 | . | once | CASSKGAREETQYF | TGCGCCAGCAGTAAAGGGGCCAGGGAAGAGACCCAGTACTTC
TRBJ1-6 | 12 | TRBV12-3/TRBV12-4 | . | once | CASSLVEGALHF | TGTGCCAGCAGCCTGGTTGAGGGGGCCCTCCACTTT
TRBJ2-1 | 12 | TRBV7-9 | . | . | CASSLLLSEQFF | TGTGCCAGCAGCCTACTTCTATCCGAGCAGTTCTTC
TRBJ1-5 | 15 | TRBV19 | TRBD1 | . | CASSPDRGINQPQHF | TGTGCCAGTAGTCCGGACAGGGGGATTAATCAGCCCCAGCATTTT
TRBJ2-5 | 14 | TRBV7-8 | . | . | CASSFRGAGETQYF | TGTGCCAGCAGCTTCAGGGGGGCCGGGGAGACCCAGTACTTC
TRBJ1-3 | 17 | TRBV5-4 | TRBD1 | . | CASSRGDRGRGGNTIYF | TGTGCCAGCAGCCGGGGGGACAGGGGGCGCGGTGGAAACACCATATATTTT
TRBJ2-2 | 15 | TRBV24-1 | . | . | CATSERDTNTGELFF | TGTGCCACCAGTGAACGGGACACAAACACCGGGGAGCTGTTTTTT
TRBJ2-5 | 15 | TRBV9 | TRBD2 | . | CASSVRGGSLETQYF | TGTGCCAGCAGCGTCCGGGGGGGGTCCCTAGAGACCCAGTACTTC
TRBJ2-3 | 15 | TRBV27 | TRBD2 | . | CASIGGGPSTDTQYF | TGTGCCAGCATCGGGGGGGGGCCTAGCACAGATACGCAGTATTTT
TRBJ2-3 | 12 | TRBV7-3 | . | . | CASSHPGSRQYF | TGTGCCAGCAGCCACCCAGGGTCGCGGCAGTATTTT
TRBJ1-1 | 12 | TRBV30 | . | . | CAWGRVNTEAFF | TGTGCCTGGGGCAGGGTGAACACTGAAGCTTTCTTT
TRBJ2-2 | 14 | TRBV10-3 | TRBD1 | . | CASRQGSGTGELFF | TGTGCCAGCCGACAGGGGTCAGGCACCGGGGAGCTGTTTTTT
TRBJ1-2 | 14 | TRBV6-2/TRBV6-3 | . | . | CASSYGPGNDGYTF | TGTGCCAGCAGTTACGGGCCAGGGAACGATGGCTACACCTTC
TRBJ1-1 | 11 | TRBV20-1 | . | . | CSAEGNTEAFF | TGCAGTGCAGAGGGAAACACTGAAGCTTTCTTT
TRBJ2-5 | 15 | TRBV30 | TRBD2 | . | CAWRAKRGGVETQYF | TGTGCCTGGAGAGCCAAGCGGGGGGGCGTGGAGACCCAGTACTTC
TRBJ2-2 | 18 | TRBV9 | TRBD1 | . | CASSGAPIGQGRTGELFF | TGTGCCAGCAGCGGAGCCCCCATAGGACAGGGGAGAACCGGGGAGCTGTTTTTT
TRBJ1-3 | 14 | TRBV4-2 | . | . | CASSQGASGNTIYF | TGTGCCAGCAGCCAAGGGGCCTCTGGAAACACCATATATTTT
TRBJ2-7 | 14 | TRBV24-1 | TRBD1 | . | CATSPGTGSYEQYF | TGTGCCACCAGTCCCGGGACAGGAAGTTACGAGCAGTACTTC
TRBJ1-3 | 16 | TRBV2 | TRBD1 | . | CASSPPGQGYGNTIYF | TGTGCCAGCAGTCCCCCGGGACAGGGATATGGAAACACCATATATTTT
TRBJ1-1 | 19 | TRBV4-3 | . | . | CASSQEFITGDPMNTEAFF | TGCGCCAGCAGCCAAGAATTCATTACAGGAGATCCGATGAACACTGAAGCTTTCTTT
TRBJ1-5 | 15 | TRBV15 | TRBD1 | . | CATSRGATGDQPQHF | TGTGCCACCAGCAGGGGAGCCACAGGGGATCAGCCCCAGCATTTT
TRBJ1-4 | 14 | TRBV27 | . | . | CASRRMATNEKLFF | TGTGCCAGCAGGAGGATGGCAACTAATGAAAAACTGTTTTTT
TRBJ2-7 | 14 | TRBV5-4 | . | . | CASSFGTLQYEQYF | TGTGCCAGCAGCTTCGGGACACTTCAATACGAGCAGTACTTC
TRBJ2-7 | 17 | TRBV15 | TRBD1 | few | CATSSNLPGQGLYEQYF | TGTGCCACCAGCAGTAATTTACCGGGACAGGGACTCTACGAGCAGTACTTC
TRBJ1-3 | 17 | TRBV18 | TRBD1 | . | CASSPLRTGDSGNTIYF | TGTGCCAGCTCACCACTTCGGACAGGGGACTCTGGAAACACCATATATTTT
TRBJ2-7 | 13 | TRBV10-3 | TRBD1 | . | CAIDSGTGDEQYF | TGTGCCATCGACTCCGGGACAGGGGACGAGCAGTACTTC
TRBJ1-2 | 14 | TRBV6-5 | TRBD1 | . | CASRRTGQGTGYTF | TGTGCCAGCAGGAGAACGGGACAGGGGACGGGCTACACCTTC
TRBJ1-4 | 14 | TRBV5-6 | . | . | CASSLAVAGGKLFF | TGTGCCAGCAGCTTGGCCGTAGCGGGAGGAAAACTGTTTTTT
TRBJ2-2 | 15 | TRBV6-5 | TRBD2 | . | CASTLSGGNSGELFF | TGTGCCAGCACCTTAAGCGGGGGGAACAGCGGGGAGCTGTTTTTT